These T cell receptor beta chains were read from a single sample in a study of T cell repertoires in cytomegalovirus infection. From the reads, TCRdb called clonotypes with MiXCR, one entry per CDR3 protein. The sample records about 450,000 distinct CDR3 sequences, approximately 33% being singletons. Sample: PBMCs. The receptors derive from a human donor in good health (CMV status not recorded). Some clones in this sample may be carry-over from other donors' samples. CDR3s include the opening cysteine and the closing phenylalanine or tryptophan. Each record gives: J gene, D gene, clone size, V gene, CDR3 protein, CDR3 DNA. D genes are given only for firm matches. Clone sizes are given selectively: once, few, many, or a class where the clone is expanded.

TRBJ2-2 | TRBD1 | . | TRBV19 | CASMDFGQGRGELFF | TGTGCCAGTATGGACTTTGGACAGGGCCGCGGGGAGCTGTTTTTT
TRBJ2-1 | TRBD2 | . | TRBV10-3 | CATNSGGSYNEQFF | TGTGCCACCAATAGCGGGGGGTCCTACAATGAGCAGTTCTTC
TRBJ2-7 | TRBD2 | few | TRBV18 | CASSPSGLAGLYEQYF | TGTGCCAGCTCACCATCTGGACTAGCGGGGCTCTACGAGCAGTACTTC
TRBJ2-7 | . | . | TRBV12-3/TRBV12-4 | CASSKPPSGPEQYF | TGTGCCAGCAGCAAACCGCCTTCCGGGCCCGAGCAGTACTTC
TRBJ2-7 | . | . | TRBV5-1 | CASRPRTAEGPYEQYF | TGCGCCAGCAGGCCGCGGACAGCCGAGGGGCCCTACGAGCAGTACTTC
TRBJ1-1 | . | few | TRBV11-2 | CASSAGKNTEAFF | TGTGCCAGCAGCGCAGGGAAGAACACTGAAGCTTTCTTT
TRBJ1-1 | . | . | TRBV12-3/TRBV12-4 | CASSFRRIGDEAFF | TGTGCCAGCAGTTTTCGCAGGATCGGGGATGAAGCTTTCTTT
TRBJ1-1 | TRBD1 | . | TRBV12-5 | CASGLVQSGQGYLNTEAFF | TGTGCTAGTGGTTTGGTACAGTCGGGACAGGGCTATTTGAACACTGAAGCTTTCTTT
TRBJ2-7 | . | many | TRBV12-3/TRBV12-4 | CASSLRDGPYEQYF | TGTGCCAGCAGTTTAAGGGACGGACCCTACGAGCAGTACTTC
TRBJ2-1 | . | . | TRBV6-6 | CASSNTGAGPYNEQFF | TGTGCCAGCAGCAATACGGGTGCGGGACCTTACAATGAGCAGTTCTTC
TRBJ1-5 | . | many | TRBV7-2 | CASTDPDQPQHF | TGTGCCAGCACAGACCCCGATCAGCCCCAGCATTTT
TRBJ2-7 | TRBD2 | . | TRBV27 | CASSPWGGYEQYF | TGTGCCAGCAGTCCCTGGGGGGGCTACGAGCAGTACTTC
TRBJ2-2 | . | . | TRBV4-1 | CASSQDTDSANTGELFF | TGCGCCAGCAGCCAAGATACTGACAGCGCGAACACCGGGGAGCTGTTTTTT
TRBJ2-3 | . | . | TRBV9 | CASSVEADTQFF | TGTGCAAGCAGCGTAGAGGCAGATACTCAGTTTTTT
TRBJ2-7 | . | few | TRBV28 | CASSFIYEQYF | TGTGCCAGCAGTTTTATCTACGAGCAGTACTTC
TRBJ2-1 | . | many | TRBV7-6 | CASSFSGAYNEQFF | TGTGCCAGCAGCTTTTCCGGGGCCTACAATGAGCAGTTCTTC
TRBJ2-1 | . | many | TRBV24-1 | CATNQEGIYNEQFF | TGTGCCACCAACCAGGAGGGAATATACAATGAGCAGTTCTTC
TRBJ2-1 | . | many | TRBV29-1 | CSVERERSSYNEQFF | TGCAGCGTTGAACGGGAGCGGAGCTCCTACAATGAGCAGTTCTTC
TRBJ1-1 | . | many | TRBV7-8 | CASSSRQSLAFF | TGTGCCAGCAGCTCTCGACAGTCGTTAGCTTTCTTT
TRBJ2-1 | TRBD2 | . | TRBV2 | CASGAGGSSYNEQFF | TGTGCCAGCGGGGCGGGGGGGAGCTCCTACAATGAGCAGTTCTTC
TRBJ2-1 | . | . | TRBV30 | CAWSVNNEQFF | TGTGCCTGGAGTGTAAACAATGAGCAGTTCTTC
TRBJ2-3 | . | few | TRBV7-9 | CASSLASGAQPRLPDTQYF | TGTGCCAGCAGCTTAGCGTCGGGGGCCCAACCCCGCCTCCCAGATACGCAGTATTTT
TRBJ2-7 | TRBD2 | few | TRBV27 | CASSLRLAGVYEQYF | TGTGCCAGCAGTTTACGGCTAGCGGGGGTATACGAGCAGTACTTC
TRBJ1-5 | . | . | TRBV12-3/TRBV12-4 | CASSLERVQPQHF | TGTGCCAGCAGTTTAGAGCGGGTTCAGCCCCAGCATTTT
TRBJ1-2 | TRBD1 | many | TRBV7-2 | CASSFTGDYGYTF | TGTGCCAGCAGCTTTACAGGGGACTATGGCTACACCTTC
TRBJ1-2 | . | many | TRBV7-3 | CASSPGRVGYGYTF | TGTGCCAGCAGCCCCGGGCGGGTCGGCTATGGCTACACCTTC